This T cell receptor beta chain was retrieved from a study of cytomegalovirus exposure and HLA in healthy donors. Generated by immunoSEQ multiplex PCR, the TCRdb table keeps only in-frame clones and is missing some. The data show approximately 58,000 clones, just under 95% seen once. The donors were members of the validation cohort, which comprised 90 to 150 subjects and was separate from the first cohort of some 680 subjects. General study results and limits: The study put some 150 TCR beta chains on its list as cytomegalovirus-associated. Confirmation in vitro established that a few CMV-associated chains were specific for CMV antigens.

Note on this clone: Its antigen remains unidentified.

The V segment lost 4 bases and the J segment 1 base; nucleotides outside the gene matches: 8. The germline V gene encodes CDR1 SGHVS and CDR2 FNYEAQ. There are 16 residues in the CDR3. The receptor comes from a man between 18 and 29 years old in good health and CMV-seronegative. The chain combines TRBV7-6 with TRBJ2-3, with 7 nucleotides matching TRBD2. Sequenced material: PBMCs. As DNA, the CDR3 is TGTGCCAGCAGCTCCCCGGGGGGAAGTGGCACAGATACGCAGTATTTT. The encoded protein is CASSSPGGSGTDTQYF.